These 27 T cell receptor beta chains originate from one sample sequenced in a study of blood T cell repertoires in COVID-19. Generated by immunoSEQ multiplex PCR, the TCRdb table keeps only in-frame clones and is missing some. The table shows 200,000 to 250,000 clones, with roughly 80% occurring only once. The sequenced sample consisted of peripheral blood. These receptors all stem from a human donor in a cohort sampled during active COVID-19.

For the CDR3, the DNA is TGTGCCAGCTGGGACAGGGTAGGGGAGACCCAGTACTTC. Translated, it gives CASWDRVGETQYF. The chain is built from TRBV19 and TRBJ2-5; TRBD1 matches 9 bases. Germline values: CDR1 LNHDA, CDR2 SQIVND (reference sequence). V was pared by 9 bases and J by 5 bases, with 7 bases of the junction left unmatched. The CDR3 totals 13 residues.

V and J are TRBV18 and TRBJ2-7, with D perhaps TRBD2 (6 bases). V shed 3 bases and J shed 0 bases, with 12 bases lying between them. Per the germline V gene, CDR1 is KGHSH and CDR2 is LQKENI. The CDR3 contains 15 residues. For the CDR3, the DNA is TGTGCCAGCTCACCTCGCACCGGGGGCTCCTACGAGCAGTACTTC. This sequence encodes CASSPRTGGSYEQYF.

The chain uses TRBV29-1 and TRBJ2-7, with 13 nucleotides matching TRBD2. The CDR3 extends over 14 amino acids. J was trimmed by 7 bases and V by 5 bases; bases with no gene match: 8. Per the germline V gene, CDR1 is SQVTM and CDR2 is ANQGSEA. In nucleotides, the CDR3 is TGCAGCGTTAAGGGACTAGCGGGATTGAATGAGCAGTACTTC. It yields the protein CSVKGLAGLNEQYF.

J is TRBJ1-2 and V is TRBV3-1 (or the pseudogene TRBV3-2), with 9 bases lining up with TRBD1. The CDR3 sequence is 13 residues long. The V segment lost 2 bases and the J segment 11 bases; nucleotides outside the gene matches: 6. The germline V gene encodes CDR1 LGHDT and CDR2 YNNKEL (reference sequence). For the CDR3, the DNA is TGTGCCAGCAGCCAAAGCACAGGGGGCATGTACACCTTC. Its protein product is CASSQSTGGMYTF.

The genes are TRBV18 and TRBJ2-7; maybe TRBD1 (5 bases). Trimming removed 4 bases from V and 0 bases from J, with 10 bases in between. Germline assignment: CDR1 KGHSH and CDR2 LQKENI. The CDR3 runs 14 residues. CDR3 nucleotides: TGTGCCAGCTCACTGGACAAGAGCTCCTACGAGCAGTACTTC. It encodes CASSLDKSSYEQYF.

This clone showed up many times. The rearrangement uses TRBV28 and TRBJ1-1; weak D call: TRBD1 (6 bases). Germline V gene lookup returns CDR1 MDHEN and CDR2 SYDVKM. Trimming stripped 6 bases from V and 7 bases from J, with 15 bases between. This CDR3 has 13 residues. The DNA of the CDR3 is TGTGCCAGCAGACCCACAGGGATGGGTGAAGCTTTCTTT. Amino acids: CASRPTGMGEAFF.

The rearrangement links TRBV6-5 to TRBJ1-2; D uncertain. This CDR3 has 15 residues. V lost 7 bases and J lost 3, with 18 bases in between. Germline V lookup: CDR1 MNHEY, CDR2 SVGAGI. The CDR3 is CASTKDGLAYYGYTF. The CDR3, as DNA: TGTGCCAGCACCAAGGACGGACTAGCCTACTATGGCTACACCTTC.

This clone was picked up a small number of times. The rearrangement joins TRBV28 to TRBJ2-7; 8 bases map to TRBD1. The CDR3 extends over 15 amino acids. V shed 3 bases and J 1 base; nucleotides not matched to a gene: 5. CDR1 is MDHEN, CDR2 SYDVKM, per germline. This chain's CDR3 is CASSFFRGPSYEQYF. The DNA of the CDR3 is TGTGCCAGCAGTTTTTTCAGGGGGCCTTCCTACGAGCAGTACTTC.

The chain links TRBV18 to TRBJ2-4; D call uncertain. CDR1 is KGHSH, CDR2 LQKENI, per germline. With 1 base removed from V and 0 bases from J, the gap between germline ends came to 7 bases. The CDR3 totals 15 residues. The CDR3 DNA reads TGTGCCAGCTCACCACTGACACTAGCCAAAAACATTCAGTACTTC. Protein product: CASSPLTLAKNIQYF.

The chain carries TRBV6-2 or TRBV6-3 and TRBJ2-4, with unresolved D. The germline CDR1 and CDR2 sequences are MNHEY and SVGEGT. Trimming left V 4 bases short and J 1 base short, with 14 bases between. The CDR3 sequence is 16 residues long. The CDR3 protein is CASSSPSEVAKNIQYF. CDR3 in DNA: TGTGCCAGCAGTTCCCCTAGTGAGGTCGCCAAAAACATTCAGTACTTC.

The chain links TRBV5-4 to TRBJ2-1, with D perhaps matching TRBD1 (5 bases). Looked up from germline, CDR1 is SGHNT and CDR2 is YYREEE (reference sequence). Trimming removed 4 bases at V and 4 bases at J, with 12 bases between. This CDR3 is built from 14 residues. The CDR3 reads CASSTGAPYNEQFF. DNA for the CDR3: TGTGCCAGCAGCACAGGTGCACCTTACAATGAGCAGTTCTTC.

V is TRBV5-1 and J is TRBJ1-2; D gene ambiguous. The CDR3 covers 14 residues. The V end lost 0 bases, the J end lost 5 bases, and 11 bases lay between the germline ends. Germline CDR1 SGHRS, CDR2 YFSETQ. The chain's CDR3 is CASSLAAESYGYTF. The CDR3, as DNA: TGCGCCAGCAGCTTGGCTGCAGAAAGTTATGGCTACACCTTC. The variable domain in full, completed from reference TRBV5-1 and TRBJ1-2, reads KAGVTQTPRYLIKTRGQQVTLSCSPISGHRSVSWYQQTPGQGLQFLFEYFSETQRNKGNFPGRFSGRQFSNSRSEMNVSTLELGDSALYLCASSLAAESYGYTFGSGTRLTVV.

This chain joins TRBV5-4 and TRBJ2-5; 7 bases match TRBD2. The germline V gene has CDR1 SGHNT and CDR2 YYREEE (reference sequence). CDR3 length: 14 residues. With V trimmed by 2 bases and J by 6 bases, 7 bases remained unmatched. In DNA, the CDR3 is TGTGCCAGCAGCTTAGATCGCGGGAGCAAGACCCAGTACTTC. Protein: CASSLDRGSKTQYF.

The CDR3 protein is CASSRGRVLTEQFF. CDR3 nucleotide sequence: TGTGCCAGCAGCAGGGGTCGGGTTTTGACTGAGCAGTTCTTC. The chain uses TRBV11-3 and TRBJ2-1; tentatively, D is TRBD1 (5 bases). Germline loops: CDR1 SGHNT, CDR2 YENEEA. CDR3 size: 14 residues. Between the trimmed V and J ends, which lost 5 bases and 9 bases, there was a span of 17 bases.

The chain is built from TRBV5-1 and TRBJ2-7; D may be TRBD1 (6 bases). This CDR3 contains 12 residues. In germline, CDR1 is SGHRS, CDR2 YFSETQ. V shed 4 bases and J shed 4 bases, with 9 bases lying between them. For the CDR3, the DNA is TGCGCCAGCAGCGGGACACTATACGAGCAGTACTTC. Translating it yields CASSGTLYEQYF.

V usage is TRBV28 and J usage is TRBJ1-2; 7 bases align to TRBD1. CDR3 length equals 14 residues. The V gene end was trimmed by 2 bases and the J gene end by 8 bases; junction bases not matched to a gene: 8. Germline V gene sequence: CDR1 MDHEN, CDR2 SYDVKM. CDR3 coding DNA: TGTGCCAGCAGTTTAGTTAGCAGGGGGGTAGGCTACACCTTC. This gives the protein CASSLVSRGVGYTF.

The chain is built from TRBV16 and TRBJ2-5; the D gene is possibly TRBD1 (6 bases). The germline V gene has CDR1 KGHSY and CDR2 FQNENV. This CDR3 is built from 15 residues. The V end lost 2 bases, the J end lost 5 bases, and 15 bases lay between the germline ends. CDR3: CASSQQGNRGETQYF. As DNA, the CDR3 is TGTGCCAGCAGCCAACAGGGGAATAGAGGCGAGACCCAGTACTTC.

CDR3 nucleotide sequence: TGTGCCAGCAGCGACACCACAGATACGCAGTATTTT. It yields the protein CASSDTTDTQYF. V and J are TRBV21-1 and TRBJ2-3; the tabulated D call, TRBD1, remains unverified against the DNA. TRBV21-1 corresponds to a pseudogene. The CDR3 contains 12 residues.

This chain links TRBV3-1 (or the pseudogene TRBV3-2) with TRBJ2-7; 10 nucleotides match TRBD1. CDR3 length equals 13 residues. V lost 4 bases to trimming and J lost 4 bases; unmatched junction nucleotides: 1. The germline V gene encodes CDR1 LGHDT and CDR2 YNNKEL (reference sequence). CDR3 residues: CASSRQGAYEQYF. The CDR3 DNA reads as TGTGCCAGCAGCCGACAGGGGGCTTACGAGCAGTACTTC.

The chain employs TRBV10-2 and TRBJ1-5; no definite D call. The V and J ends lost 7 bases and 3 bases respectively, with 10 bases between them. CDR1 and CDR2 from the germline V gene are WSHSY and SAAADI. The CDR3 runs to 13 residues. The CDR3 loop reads CASTTGNNQPQHF. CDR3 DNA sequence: TGCGCCAGCACGACGGGGAACAATCAGCCCCAGCATTTT.

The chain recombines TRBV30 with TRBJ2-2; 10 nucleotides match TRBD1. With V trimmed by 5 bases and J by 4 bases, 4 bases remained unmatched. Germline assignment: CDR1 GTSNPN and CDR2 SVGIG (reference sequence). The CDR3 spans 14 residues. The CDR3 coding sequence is TGTGCCTGGGGGGGACAGGGGTCCACCGGGGAGCTGTTTTTT. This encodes CAWGGQGSTGELFF.

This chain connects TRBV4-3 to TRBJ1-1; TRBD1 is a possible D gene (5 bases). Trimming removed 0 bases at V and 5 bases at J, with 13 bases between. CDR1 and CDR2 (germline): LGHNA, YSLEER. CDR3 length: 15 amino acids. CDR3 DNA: TGCGCCAGCAGCCAAGATCTGGGGGGAAGGACTGAAGCTTTCTTT. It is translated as CASSQDLGGRTEAFF.

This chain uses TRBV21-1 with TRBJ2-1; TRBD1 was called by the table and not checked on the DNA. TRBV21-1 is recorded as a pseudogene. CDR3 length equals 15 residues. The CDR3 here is CASSLGEGVYNEQFF. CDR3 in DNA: TGTGCCAGCAGCCTTGGTGAGGGGGTCTACAATGAGCAGTTCTTC.

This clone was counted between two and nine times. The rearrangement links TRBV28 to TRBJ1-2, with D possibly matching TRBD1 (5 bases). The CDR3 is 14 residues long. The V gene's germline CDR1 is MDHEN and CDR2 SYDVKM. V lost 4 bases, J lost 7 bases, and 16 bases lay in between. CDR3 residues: CASSWGRALGGYTF. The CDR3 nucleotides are TGTGCCAGCAGTTGGGGCAGGGCCTTGGGTGGCTACACCTTC.

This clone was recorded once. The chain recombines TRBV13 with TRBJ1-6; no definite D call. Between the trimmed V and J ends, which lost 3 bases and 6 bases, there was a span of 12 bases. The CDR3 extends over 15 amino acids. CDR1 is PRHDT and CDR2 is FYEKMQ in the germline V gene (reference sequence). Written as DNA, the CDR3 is TGTGCCAGCAGCTTGGGAGGTGGGTTTAATTCACCCCTCCACTTT. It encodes CASSLGGGFNSPLHF.

In nucleotides, the CDR3 is TGCAGCGTCCTGACAGGAGGCAACTATGGCTACACCTTC. Its translation is CSVLTGGNYGYTF. This chain uses TRBV29-1 with TRBJ1-2; tentative D call: TRBD1 (6 bases). Germline CDR1 reads SQVTM; CDR2 reads ANQGSEA. Trimming removed 6 bases from V and 2 bases from J, with 13 bases in between. CDR3 size: 13 residues.

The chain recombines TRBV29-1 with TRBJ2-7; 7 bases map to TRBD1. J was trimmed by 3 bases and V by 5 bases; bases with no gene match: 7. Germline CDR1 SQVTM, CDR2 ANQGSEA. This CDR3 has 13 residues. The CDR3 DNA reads TGCAGCGTTTTGACAGGGACGGGCTACGAGCAGTACTTC. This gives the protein CSVLTGTGYEQYF.